This entry lists 9 T cell receptor beta chains sequenced from one sample in a study of T cells after yellow fever vaccination. In TCRdb, the 5' RACE reads were re-called with MiXCR into one record per CDR3 protein. The sample includes 200,000 to 300,000 distinct CDR3 sequences, 6.9% of them seen just once. The sequencing used CD4+ T cells sorted from PBMCs, collected 15 days after the yellow fever booster vaccination. These receptors all come from a man younger than 40 who received the YFV17D yellow fever vaccine.

This clonotype has ten or more counts. The chain has TRBV7-2 and TRBJ2-3; 9 bases match TRBD2. The CDR3 has 16 amino acids. The germline V gene encodes CDR1 SGHTA and CDR2 FQGNSA. V gave up 5 bases and J gave up 0 bases; unmatched junction bases: 6. CDR3 DNA: TGTGCCAGCAGCCCCCTAGCGGGGCCTAGCACAGATACGCAGTATTTT. This sequence encodes CASSPLAGPSTDTQYF.

Comments on this clonotype: This may arise from a read error, as a much more abundant clone is one base away. The chain combines TRBV5-1 with TRBJ2-2, with 7 bases aligning to TRBD2. CDR3 length: 15 amino acids. CDR1 and CDR2 from the germline V gene are SGHRS and YFSETQ. For the CDR3, the DNA is TGCTCCAGCAGCGTATCGGGGGGAAACACCGGGGAGCTGTTTTTT. Residues: CSSSVSGGNTGELFF. Combining the CDR3 with reference TRBV5-1 and TRBJ2-2 gives the whole variable domain KAGVTQTPRYLIKTRGQQVTLSCSPISGHRSVSWYQQTPGQGLQFLFEYFSETQRNKGNFPGRFSGRQFSNSRSEMNVSTLELGDSALYLCSSSVSGGNTGELFFGEGSRLTVL.

In its sample, this clonotype was seen many times. This chain joins TRBV20-1 and TRBJ2-1; 7 positions match TRBD2. CDR1 is DFQATT and CDR2 is SNEGSKA in the germline V gene (reference sequence). The CDR3 is made up of 15 amino acids. Trimming cost V 0 bases and J 8 bases; bases outside gene matches: 10. CDR3 sequence: CSARDLGTTSYEQFF. The CDR3 DNA reads TGCAGTGCTAGAGATCTGGGGACTACTTCCTATGAGCAGTTCTTC.

This clonotype showed up many times. This chain joins TRBV7-2 and TRBJ2-5, with D possibly being TRBD2 (5 bases). CDR1 is SGHTA and CDR2 is FQGNSA in the germline V gene. The CDR3 is 14 residues long. Trimming stripped 4 bases from V and 6 bases from J, with 15 bases between. In DNA, the CDR3 is TGTGCCAGCAGCTCGGTGGATGGGAGCAAGACCCAGTACTTC. This encodes CASSSVDGSKTQYF.

The rearrangement joins TRBV19 to TRBJ2-2; 7 bases agree with TRBD1. V trimming: 5 bases; J trimming: 5 bases; junction bases outside the gene matches: 8. Germline CDR1 is LNHDA and CDR2 is SQIVND (reference sequence). The CDR3 spans 15 residues. CDR3 region: CASSATPTGTGELFF. The DNA of the CDR3 is TGTGCCAGTAGTGCCACCCCGACAGGGACCGGGGAGCTGTTTTTT.

V gene TRBV18 combines with J gene TRBJ2-1; TRBD2 might be the D (5 bases). Germline V gene sequence: CDR1 KGHSH, CDR2 LQKENI. Trimming pared 5 bases from V and 5 bases from J, leaving 13 bases between. This CDR3 has 14 amino acids. Here the CDR3 reads CASSVRTGDNEQFF. The DNA of the CDR3 is TGTGCCAGCTCAGTGAGGACTGGGGACAATGAGCAGTTCTTC.

V and J are TRBV28 and TRBJ2-7; 8 bases line up with TRBD1. The length of the CDR3 is 14 residues. V trimming: 6 bases; J trimming: 3 bases; junction bases outside the gene matches: 7. Germline V gives CDR1 MDHEN, CDR2 SYDVKM. The CDR3 spells CASRTEGQVYEQYF. The DNA for the CDR3 is TGTGCCAGCAGGACGGAGGGACAGGTCTACGAGCAGTACTTC.

The V and J genes are TRBV11-2 and TRBJ2-7; D gene ambiguous. V gave up 1 base and J gave up 0 bases, with 13 bases separating them. The CDR3 extends over 16 amino acids. Germline CDR1 and CDR2: SGHAT and FQNNGV. CDR3: CASSLGIRRTSYEQYF. The CDR3 bases are TGTGCCAGCAGCTTAGGCATAAGAAGAACCTCCTACGAGCAGTACTTC.

A few counts support this clonotype. The chain uses TRBV2 and TRBJ2-3, with D perhaps matching TRBD1 (6 bases). The CDR3 spans 17 residues. Trimming left V 4 bases short and J 0 bases short, with 17 bases between. Looked up from germline, CDR1 is SNHLY and CDR2 is FYNNEI. DNA for the CDR3: TGTGCCAGCAGTGTTTTAGGACAGTTTGGTAGCACAGATACGCAGTATTTT. It yields the protein CASSVLGQFGSTDTQYF.